The 20 T cell receptor beta chains in this list originate from one sample, sequenced in a study of blood T cell repertoires in COVID-19 (dated by TCRdb to 2020 to 2021). Library prep was done by the immunoSEQ multiplex PCR assay. Drawn from immuneACCESS, this table holds only the in-frame rearrangements with V and J called that TCRdb kept. Clones are partly lost; checked studies trace under half to an unresolved V gene and leave the rest unexplained. The sample table shows about 250,000 clones, and around 83% are seen once. About 1.5% of the sample rests with the top ten. Source material: peripheral blood. The receptors were gathered from a woman between 40 and 55 years old who had recovered from COVID-19.

This clone was seen a few times. The rearrangement links TRBV6-4 to TRBJ1-1; TRBD1 is a possible D gene (6 bases). The germline V gene has CDR1 MRHNA and CDR2 SNTAGT. This CDR3 has 14 residues. V was pared by 7 bases and J by 0 bases, with 12 bases between. CDR3 region: CASNGQIMNTEAFF. DNA for the CDR3: TGTGCCAGCAATGGACAGATTATGAACACTGAAGCTTTCTTT.

This chain uses TRBV11-3 with TRBJ2-4; no firm D call. V gave up 5 bases and J gave up 0 bases, with 8 bases separating them. Germline lookup yields CDR1 SGHNT and CDR2 YENEEA. This CDR3 has 14 amino acids. The CDR3 coding sequence is TGTGCCAGCAGCACTCGACAAGCCAAAAACATTCAGTACTTC. Protein sequence: CASSTRQAKNIQYF.

The rearrangement uses TRBV5-5 and TRBJ1-4; 8 nucleotides match TRBD1. The germline CDR1 and CDR2 sequences are SGHKS and YYEKEE (reference sequence). The V segment lost 4 bases and the J segment 3 bases; nucleotides outside the gene matches: 5. This CDR3 is built from 15 residues. CDR3 nucleotide sequence: TGTGCCAGCAGCAAAGCGGACAGGGCTAATGAAAAACTGTTTTTT. Translating it yields CASSKADRANEKLFF. Combining the CDR3 with reference TRBV5-5 and TRBJ1-4 gives the whole variable domain DAGVTQSPTHLIKTRGQQVTLRCSPISGHKSVSWYQQVLGQGPQFIFQYYEKEERGRGNFPDRFSARQFPNYSSELNVNALLLGDSALYLCASSKADRANEKLFFGSGTQLSVL.

The rearrangement uses TRBV12-3 or TRBV12-4 and TRBJ2-1; perhaps TRBD1 as D (6 bases). The ends were cut back, 6 bases at V and 4 bases at J, with 7 bases in the middle. CDR3 length: 12 residues. The CDR3 DNA reads as TGTGCCAGCAGAGGACAGTACAATGAGCAGTTCTTC. Translated: CASRGQYNEQFF.

V usage is TRBV7-2 and J usage is TRBJ2-5; tentative D call: TRBD2 (6 bases). V was cut by 5 bases and J by 5 bases, with 12 bases left in between. The CDR3 totals 13 residues. CDR1 and CDR2 (germline): SGHTA, FQGNSA. CDR3 loop: CASSPGLTETQYF. CDR3 nucleotides: TGTGCCAGCAGCCCAGGACTAACCGAGACCCAGTACTTC.

V and J are TRBV6-2 or TRBV6-3 and TRBJ2-7; D unresolved. In germline, CDR1 is MNHEY, CDR2 SVGEGT. The ends were cut back, 2 bases at V and 8 bases at J, with 19 bases in the middle. This CDR3 has 15 amino acids. CDR3 nucleotides: TGTGCCAGCAGTTACGGGCCTGGTGGCAACCTGAAGCAGTACTTC. Translating gives CASSYGPGGNLKQYF.

The chain recombines TRBV5-1 with TRBJ1-2, with TRBD1 identical over 8 bases. Per germline, CDR1 SGHRS and CDR2 YFSETQ. V lost 4 bases, J lost 8 bases, and 16 bases stayed unmatched. The CDR3 consists of 16 residues. CDR3 in DNA: TGCGCCAGCAGCCACTCAGGGGGCGGTCCGCGCCGAGGCTACACCTTC. Translating gives CASSHSGGGPRRGYTF. Combining the CDR3 with reference TRBV5-1 and TRBJ1-2 gives the whole variable domain KAGVTQTPRYLIKTRGQQVTLSCSPISGHRSVSWYQQTPGQGLQFLFEYFSETQRNKGNFPGRFSGRQFSNSRSEMNVSTLELGDSALYLCASSHSGGGPRRGYTFGSGTRLTVV.

This clone came up a few times. Other DNA sequences in this specimen translate into the identical CDR3. The chain employs TRBV5-6 and TRBJ1-2, with D possibly TRBD1 on 6 matching bases. V lost 2 bases and J 4 bases, leaving 9 bases between the germline ends. The CDR3 covers 13 residues. Germline-derived CDR1 and CDR2 are SGHDT and YYEEEE. The CDR3 region is CASSLGGSYGYTF. In DNA, the CDR3 is TGTGCCAGCAGCTTAGGGGGTAGCTATGGCTACACCTTC. The full variable domain, its missing parts supplied by reference TRBV5-6 and TRBJ1-2, is DAGVTQSPTHLIKTRGQQVTLRCSPKSGHDTVSWYQQALGQGPQFIFQYYEEEERQRGNFPDRFSGHQFPNYSSELNVNALLLGDSALYLCASSLGGSYGYTFGSGTRLTVV.

The chain joins TRBV28 to TRBJ1-5; 8 bases line up with TRBD1. There are 15 residues in the CDR3. The V and J ends lost 6 bases and 1 base, in that order; junction bases with no gene match: 5. Germline V gene data show CDR1 as MDHEN and CDR2 as SYDVKM. The CDR3 DNA sequence: TGTGCCAGCAGCCCGACAGGGGAGAGCAATCAGCCCCAGCATTTT. This gives the protein CASSPTGESNQPQHF. Full variable domain (remainder filled in from reference TRBV28 and TRBJ1-5): DVKVTQSSRYLVKRTGEKVFLECVQDMDHENMFWYRQDPGLGLRLIYFSYDVKMKEKGDIPEGYSVSREKKERFSLILESASTNQTSMYLCASSPTGESNQPQHFGDGTRLSIL.

The chain links TRBV28 to TRBJ1-6; TRBD1 matches at 9 bases. Per germline, CDR1 MDHEN and CDR2 SYDVKM. The CDR3 extends over 15 amino acids. Trimming cost V 6 bases and J 9 bases; bases outside gene matches: 9. The CDR3 bases are TGTGCCAGCAGCCTATGGGACAGGGAGGCTTCACCCCTCCACTTT. It codes for CASSLWDREASPLHF.

V and J are TRBV7-6 and TRBJ2-5; maybe TRBD2 (6 bases). Germline V lookup: CDR1 SGHVS, CDR2 FNYEAQ. This CDR3 is 15 amino acids long. V lost 4 bases and J 2 bases, leaving 14 bases between the germline ends. In DNA form, the CDR3 reads TGTGCCAGCAGCTCCCCCTGGGGGAGGCAAGAGACCCAGTACTTC. Translated: CASSSPWGRQETQYF. Using reference TRBV7-6 and TRBJ2-5 for the parts outside the CDR3, the full variable domain is GAGVSQSPRYKVTKRGQDVALRCDPISGHVSLYWYRQALGQGPEFLTYFNYEAQQDKSGLPNDRFSAERPEGSISTLTIQRTEQRDSAMYRCASSSPWGRQETQYFGPGTRLLVL.

The chain combines TRBV28 with TRBJ2-7; possible D gene TRBD2, 5 bases. The CDR3 is 15 residues long. With 5 bases removed from V and 0 bases from J, the gap between germline ends came to 14 bases. Germline-derived CDR1 and CDR2 are MDHEN and SYDVKM. The CDR3 bases are TGTGCCAGCAGTAACTGGGGTGGGAGCTCCTACGAGCAGTACTTC. Translating gives CASSNWGGSSYEQYF.

The chain couples TRBV2 to TRBJ2-7, with D possibly matching TRBD2 (5 bases). Trimming removed 6 bases at V and 3 bases at J, with 21 bases between. This CDR3 comprises 16 residues. Germline CDR1 is SNHLY and CDR2 is FYNNEI. The CDR3 loop is CASSGMSGNSRYEQYF. The CDR3 DNA is TGTGCCAGCAGCGGCATGTCGGGGAATTCCCGCTACGAGCAGTACTTC.

V gene TRBV4-2 combines with J gene TRBJ2-5; 7 bases match TRBD1. The length of the CDR3 is 15 residues. V shed 0 bases, J shed 2 bases, and the junction held 3 bases outside the gene matches. Germline CDR1 LGHNA, CDR2 YNFKEQ. CDR3 DNA sequence: TGTGCCAGCAGCCAAGATCAGGGACAGCAAGAGACCCAGTACTTC. Protein product: CASSQDQGQQETQYF.

The V gene is TRBV3-1 (or the pseudogene TRBV3-2), the J gene TRBJ2-5, with a possible D match to TRBD1 (5 bases). Germline-derived CDR1 and CDR2 are LGHDT and YNNKEL (reference sequence). The CDR3 has 16 residues. Trimming stripped 1 base from V and 3 bases from J, with 15 bases between. Here the CDR3 DNA reads TGTGCCAGCAGCCAAGGGTGGGGCCTAGGGAAAGAGACCCAGTACTTC. Translated: CASSQGWGLGKETQYF.

This clone appeared once. This chain joins TRBV28 and TRBJ1-2, with a weak D call TRBD1 (6 bases). Germline lookup yields CDR1 MDHEN and CDR2 SYDVKM. This CDR3 contains 15 residues. Trimming took off 5 bases at V and 1 base at J, with 14 bases between the two ends. CDR3 bases: TGTGCCAGCAGTCCGACAGGCACCATTAACTATGGCTACACCTTC. Translation gives CASSPTGTINYGYTF.

The V gene is TRBV10-3, the J gene TRBJ1-4, with 7 bases that match TRBD1. The ends lost 3 bases at V and 2 bases at J; junction bases unmatched: 6. The CDR3 covers 16 residues. Germline V gene data show CDR1 as ENHRY and CDR2 as SYGVKD. CDR3 in DNA: TGTGCCATCAGTGAAACGATGGGACAGACTAATGAAAAACTGTTTTTT. It codes for CAISETMGQTNEKLFF.

The chain joins TRBV2 to TRBJ2-1; 8 nucleotides agree with TRBD1. The CDR3 is made up of 14 amino acids. The germline gives CDR1 SNHLY, CDR2 FYNNEI. V dropped 3 bases and J dropped 5; count of bases not matched to a gene: 3. CDR3 sequence: CASSDRGLHNEQFF. Written as DNA, the CDR3 is TGTGCCAGCAGTGACAGGGGGCTGCACAATGAGCAGTTCTTC.

The chain couples TRBV2 to TRBJ1-2; D remains ambiguous. V dropped 2 bases and J dropped 7 bases, with 14 bases sitting between them. CDR3 size: 14 residues. Germline V CDR1 and CDR2: SNHLY, FYNNEI. CDR3 residues: CASSEWETRVGYTF. The CDR3 region has the DNA TGTGCCAGCAGTGAATGGGAAACTAGGGTTGGCTACACCTTC. The full variable domain, completed using reference TRBV2 and TRBJ1-2, is EPEVTQTPSHQVTQMGQEVILRCVPISNHLYFYWYRQILGQKVEFLVSFYNNEISEKSEIFDDQFSVERPDGSNFTLKIRSTKLEDSAMYFCASSEWETRVGYTFGSGTRLTVV.

This clone has a single count. The rearrangement uses TRBV5-1 and TRBJ2-1; 11 nucleotides match TRBD1. Trimming removed 4 bases from V and 0 bases from J; junction bases left unmatched: 3. CDR1 and CDR2 (germline): SGHRS, YFSETQ. The CDR3 runs 16 residues. DNA of the CDR3: TGCGCCAGCAGCGGCGGGACAGGGGGCTCCTACAATGAGCAGTTCTTC. Residues: CASSGGTGGSYNEQFF.